This T cell receptor beta chain was retrieved from a study of T-cell reconstitution after alpha-beta-depleted transplantation in children (TCRdb year 2016). At the level of the whole study: Using TCR repertoire profiling, the study quantitatively followed how T-cell immune reconstitution unfolded in children after TCRalphabeta/CD19-depleted allogeneic hematopoietic cell transplantation. General study outcomes and caveats: Hyperexpanded clone frequencies declined over subsequent months; after one year, T-cell counts and TCRbeta diversity were mostly attributed to newly produced T cells. The apparently early recovery of alphabetaT-cell counts about two months after transplant reportedly depended on only several hundred rapidly expanded clones that came from non-depleted graft cells. In some patients, the high TCRbeta diversity seen at day 60 was put down to recipient T cells and intrathymic progenitors that had survived conditioning.

With respect to this clonotype: No cognate antigen has been identified for it. No base quality information exists; no much larger clone differs at one position.

V is pruned by 8 bases and J by 3 bases, leaving 4 bases of the junction without a gene match. The CDR3 runs 12 amino acids, cysteine and phenylalanine included. Just CDR3 DNA is preserved here, 36 bases in frame from base 1. Via the germline V gene, CDR1 is SQVTM and CDR2 ANQGSEA. The treatment or condition label on this specimen signifies: allogeneic hematopoietic cell transplantation with graft depleted of TCRalphabeta T cells and CD19 B cells. Transplant recipients were children who received TCRalphabeta/CD19-depleted allogeneic hematopoietic cell grafts. Library prep was done by PCR. The sequencing machine was an Illumina HiSeq 2500. TCR libraries were prepared with molecular barcoding, using unique molecular identifiers to normalize TCRbeta repertoire quantification. Using fastp trimming at Q25 and MiXCR clonotype assembly, TCRdb reanalyzed the public sequencing data and kept in-frame beta chains. CDR3 protein sequences are deduplicated, and each keeps its most common genes and DNA. In all, the sample holds a few hundred thousand distinct CDR3 sequences, and approximately 30% of those were seen once. The ten largest clones add up to about a third of the sample.

The sequence was collected from a boy younger than two with Wiskott-Aldrich syndrome, due to receive a stem cell transplant. This specimen consisted of PBMCs, obtained before TCRalphabeta/CD19-depleted stem cell transplant. This chain joins TRBV29-1 to TRBJ2-5; TRBD2 matches 9 bases in the middle. In nucleotide form, the sequence is TGCAGCACACGACTAGCGGAAGAGACCCAGTACTTC. The resulting protein is CSTRLAEETQYF.